The rows below give T cell receptor beta chains drawn from one sample of a study of T cell repertoires in ileal Crohn's disease. Sequencing was performed with immunoSEQ multiplex PCR; in TCRdb, only in-frame clones are kept and a portion is missing. The table lists tens of thousands of clones, about three quarters of them singletons. The sequencing sample was made of ileal tissue. These receptor sequences come from an adult with Crohn's disease. Both conserved end residues are part of each CDR3. The order of the fields is V gene, clone size, J gene, D gene, CDR3 DNA, CDR3 protein. A D gene is named only where the DNA matches it firmly. Clone size is shown for a subset of rows, as once, few, many or a class of expanded clone.

V gene: TRBV5-1; clone size: -; J gene: TRBJ2-6; D gene: -; CDR3 DNA: TGCGCCAGCAGCTTCCGACGGAGTGACTCTGGGGCCAACGTCCTGACTTTC; CDR3 protein: CASSFRRSDSGANVLTF
V gene: TRBV4-3; clone size: -; J gene: TRBJ2-4; D gene: TRBD2; CDR3 DNA: TGCGCCAGCAGCCAAAGGTGGCGGGGGGAAGGAAACATTCAGTACTTC; CDR3 protein: CASSQRWRGEGNIQYF
V gene: TRBV6-5; clone size: -; J gene: TRBJ2-1; D gene: -; CDR3 DNA: TGTGCCAGCAGACCGGGGGGCAGGGGGCGGGATGAGCAGTTCTTC; CDR3 protein: CASRPGGRGRDEQFF
V gene: TRBV12-5; clone size: few; J gene: TRBJ2-7; D gene: -; CDR3 DNA: TGTGCTAGTGGCCCATGGAGCTCCTACGAGCAGTACTTC; CDR3 protein: CASGPWSSYEQYF
V gene: TRBV7-2; clone size: -; J gene: TRBJ2-3; D gene: TRBD2; CDR3 DNA: TGTGCCAGCAGCTCCCGACTAGCGGGGGGGGGAGTCGATACGCAGTATTTT; CDR3 protein: CASSSRLAGGGVDTQYF
V gene: TRBV14; clone size: -; J gene: TRBJ2-1; D gene: -; CDR3 DNA: TGTGCCAGCAGGGCGAGGAGCTCCTACAATGAGCAGTTCTTC; CDR3 protein: CASRARSSYNEQFF
V gene: TRBV11-1; clone size: -; J gene: TRBJ1-4; D gene: -; CDR3 DNA: TGTGCCAGCAGCCCCGCTAGGGGGTCAGCGGGGAAACTGTTTTTT; CDR3 protein: CASSPARGSAGKLFF
V gene: TRBV12-2; clone size: -; J gene: TRBJ2-7; D gene: -; CDR3 DNA: TGTGCAAGTCGCTTAGACAGGGACAACGAGCAGTACTTC; CDR3 protein: CASRLDRDNEQYF
V gene: TRBV19; clone size: -; J gene: TRBJ2-6; D gene: TRBD2; CDR3 DNA: TGTGCCAGTAGTATAGTTGCAGGGAGGGAGGGGGCCAACGTCCTGACTTTC; CDR3 protein: CASSIVAGREGANVLTF
V gene: TRBV2; clone size: -; J gene: TRBJ2-5; D gene: -; CDR3 DNA: TGTGCCAGCAGGTATACAGGGGAGGTGTACCAAGAGACCCAGTACTTC; CDR3 protein: CASRYTGEVYQETQYF
V gene: TRBV6-5; clone size: -; J gene: TRBJ1-2; D gene: -; CDR3 DNA: TGTGCCAGCAGTTACTCGGGACACGAAAACTATGGCTACACCTTC; CDR3 protein: CASSYSGHENYGYTF
V gene: TRBV18; clone size: once; J gene: TRBJ2-5; D gene: TRBD1; CDR3 DNA: TGTGCCAGCCCCGGGACAGGGGGGTTTCGTGCCCGGGAGACCCAGTACTTC; CDR3 protein: CASPGTGGFRARETQYF
V gene: TRBV10-3; clone size: -; J gene: TRBJ2-7; D gene: TRBD1; CDR3 DNA: TGTGCCATAGGAACAGGGGAAGCCGAGCAGTACTTC; CDR3 protein: CAIGTGEAEQYF
V gene: TRBV4-2; clone size: -; J gene: TRBJ2-5; D gene: TRBD2; CDR3 DNA: TGTGCCAGCAGCCCCTTCGGACTAGCGGGGGGGCCGGGGGAGCAGTACTTC; CDR3 protein: CASSPFGLAGGPGEQYF
V gene: TRBV19; clone size: few; J gene: TRBJ2-3; D gene: -; CDR3 DNA: TGTGCCAGTAGTCGCCGACAGACAACTACCACAGATACGCAGTATTTT; CDR3 protein: CASSRRQTTTTDTQYF
V gene: TRBV6-1; clone size: -; J gene: TRBJ2-3; D gene: TRBD2; CDR3 DNA: TGTGCCAGCAACAGACTAGCGGGGGGAACAGATACGCAGTATTTT; CDR3 protein: CASNRLAGGTDTQYF